A selection of T cell receptor beta chains follows, all from one sample in a study of T cell changes during pregnancy in multiple sclerosis. TCRdb's table, derived via immunoSEQ multiplex PCR, lists solely in-frame clones and lacks some. The sample carries 55,000 to 65,000 clones, more than 90% recorded once. The sequencing used peripheral blood, collected in the first trimester of pregnancy. The receptors originated from a female donor in good health, enrolled as a control in a pregnancy study. CDR3s include the opening cysteine and the closing phenylalanine or tryptophan. D genes are given only for firm matches. Rows give clone size only sometimes, using once, few, many, or a class for an expanded clone.

-	TRBV2	TRBJ1-1	TRBD1	CASSRTGVLTEAFF	TGTGCCAGCAGTCGTACAGGGGTTCTCACTGAAGCTTTCTTT
-	TRBV5-4	TRBJ1-2	TRBD1	CASNPRTGIVSYGYTF	TGTGCCAGCAACCCTCGGACAGGGATCGTGTCTTATGGCTACACCTTC
-	TRBV6-5	TRBJ2-5	TRBD2	CASRIDFREGGAYF	TGTGCCAGCAGAATCGACTTTCGGGAGGGAGGAGCGTACTTC
once	TRBV28	TRBJ1-2	-	CASSLRGGGYTF	TGTGCCAGCAGTTTAAGGGGGGGTGGCTACACCTTC
-	TRBV6-1	TRBJ2-5	-	CAIRRQGGETQYF	TGTGCCATCAGAAGACAGGGAGGAGAGACCCAGTACTTC
once	TRBV5-1	TRBJ2-1	-	CASSPGVSGINEQFF	TGCGCCAGCAGCCCGGGGGTGTCGGGAATCAATGAGCAGTTCTTC
-	TRBV13	TRBJ1-3	-	CASSRYSGNTIYF	TGTGCCAGCAGCCGTTACTCTGGAAACACCATATATTTT
-	TRBV5-1	TRBJ2-1	TRBD2	CASSLLGGGKNEQFF	TGCGCCAGCAGCTTGCTGGGGGGAGGGAAGAATGAGCAGTTCTTC
-	TRBV14	TRBJ1-1	-	CASSPLPGYNAEAFF	TGTGCCAGCAGCCCCTTACCGGGGTATAACGCTGAAGCTTTCTTT
few	TRBV5-1	TRBJ1-2	TRBD1	CASSLGQGVSGYTF	TGCGCCAGCAGCTTGGGACAGGGAGTGAGTGGCTACACCTTC
-	TRBV20-1	TRBJ2-7	-	CSAGSFYEQYF	TGCAGTGCTGGGAGTTTCTACGAGCAGTACTTC
-	TRBV29-1	TRBJ2-1	TRBD1	CSVQGGSYNEQFF	TGCAGCGTACAGGGGGGATCCTACAATGAGCAGTTCTTC
-	TRBV2	TRBJ2-7	-	CASGRETTYEQYF	TGTGCCAGCGGCAGAGAGACTACCTACGAGCAGTACTTC
-	TRBV7-2	TRBJ2-1	-	CASSVLGSPYNEQFF	TGTGCCAGCAGCGTACTAGGTTCCCCCTACAATGAGCAGTTCTTC
-	TRBV9	TRBJ2-3	TRBD2	CASSVAGGPTDTQYF	TGTGCCAGCAGCGTAGCGGGGGGGCCCACAGATACGCAGTATTTT
-	TRBV5-4	TRBJ2-7	-	CASSPDLGIYEQYF	TGTGCCAGCAGCCCCGACTTAGGCATCTACGAGCAGTACTTC
-	TRBV4-3	TRBJ2-1	-	CASSQERDNEQFF	TGCGCCAGCAGCCAAGAGCGAGACAATGAGCAGTTCTTC
-	TRBV30	TRBJ2-1	TRBD2	CAWRGLAVRDEQFF	TGTGCCTGGAGGGGACTAGCGGTTCGGGATGAGCAGTTCTTC
-	TRBV4-3	TRBJ1-1	-	CASSRIGGTEAFF	TGCGCCAGCAGCCGGATAGGGGGCACTGAAGCTTTCTTT
-	TRBV10-2	TRBJ1-1	-	CASKEGGTEAFF	TGCGCCAGCAAGGAAGGGGGCACTGAAGCTTTCTTT
once	TRBV7-6	TRBJ2-7	TRBD2	CASSGGGRSEQYF	TGTGCCAGCAGCGGGGGAGGGCGTAGCGAGCAGTACTTC
-	TRBV6-5	TRBJ1-1	-	CASGNPRDTEAFF	TGTGCCAGCGGCAACCCCAGGGACACTGAAGCTTTCTTT
-	TRBV19	TRBJ2-3	-	CASSRSGTSTDTQYF	TGTGCCAGTAGCCGCAGCGGGACATCCACAGATACGCAGTATTTT
once	TRBV6-6	TRBJ1-3	-	CASSYSPTVDTIYF	TGTGCCAGCAGTTACTCCCCCACTGTAGACACCATATATTTT
-	TRBV11-3	TRBJ2-7	-	CASSQGLSSYEQYF	TGTGCCAGCAGCCAGGGACTTTCCTCCTACGAGCAGTACTTC